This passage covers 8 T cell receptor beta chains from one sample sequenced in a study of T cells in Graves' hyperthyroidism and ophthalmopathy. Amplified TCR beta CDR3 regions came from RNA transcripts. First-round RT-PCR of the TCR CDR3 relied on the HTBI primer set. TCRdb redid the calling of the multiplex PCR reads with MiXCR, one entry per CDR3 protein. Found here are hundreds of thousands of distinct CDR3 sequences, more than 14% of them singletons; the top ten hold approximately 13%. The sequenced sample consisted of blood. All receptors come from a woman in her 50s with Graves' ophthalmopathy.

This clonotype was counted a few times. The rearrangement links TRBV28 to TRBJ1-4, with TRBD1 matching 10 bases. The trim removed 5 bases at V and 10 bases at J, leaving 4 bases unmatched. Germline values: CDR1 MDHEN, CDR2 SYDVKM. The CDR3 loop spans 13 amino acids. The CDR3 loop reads CASSPGQGGKLFF. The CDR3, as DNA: TGTGCCAGCAGTCCCGGACAGGGGGGAAAACTGTTTTTT. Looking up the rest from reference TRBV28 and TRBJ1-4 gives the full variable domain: DVKVTQSSRYLVKRTGEKVFLECVQDMDHENMFWYRQDPGLGLRLIYFSYDVKMKEKGDIPEGYSVSREKKERFSLILESASTNQTSMYLCASSPGQGGKLFFGSGTQLSVL.

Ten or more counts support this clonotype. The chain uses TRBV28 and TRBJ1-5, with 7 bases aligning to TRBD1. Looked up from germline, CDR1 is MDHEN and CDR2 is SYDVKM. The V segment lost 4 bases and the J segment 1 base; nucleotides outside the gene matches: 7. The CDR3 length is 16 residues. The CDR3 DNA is TGTGCCAGCAGTTCAACCGGGACAGCAAGCAATCAGCCCCAGCATTTT. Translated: CASSSTGTASNQPQHF.

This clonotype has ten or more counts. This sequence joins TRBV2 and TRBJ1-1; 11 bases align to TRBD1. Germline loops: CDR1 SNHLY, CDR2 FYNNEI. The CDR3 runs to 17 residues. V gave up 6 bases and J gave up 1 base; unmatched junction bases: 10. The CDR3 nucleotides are TGTGCCAGCAGAGAGGGACAGGGGGGCTCTCCGAACACTGAAGCTTTCTTT. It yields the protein CASREGQGGSPNTEAFF.

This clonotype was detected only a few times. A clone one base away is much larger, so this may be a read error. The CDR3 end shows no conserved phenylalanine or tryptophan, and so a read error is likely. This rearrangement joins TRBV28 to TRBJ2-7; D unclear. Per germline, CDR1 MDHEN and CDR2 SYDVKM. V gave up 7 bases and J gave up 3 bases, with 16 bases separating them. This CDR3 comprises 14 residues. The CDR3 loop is CASTVRVSSYEQYL. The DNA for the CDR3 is TGTGCCAGCACGGTACGAGTCAGTAGCTACGAGCAGTACCTC.

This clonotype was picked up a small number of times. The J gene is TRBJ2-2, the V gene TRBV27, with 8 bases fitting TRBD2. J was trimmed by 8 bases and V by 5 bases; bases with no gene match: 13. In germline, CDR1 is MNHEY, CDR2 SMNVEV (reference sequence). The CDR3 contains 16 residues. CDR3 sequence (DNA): TGTGCCAGCAGTGTTGTTAGCGGGATATTGACAGGGGAGCTGTTTTTT. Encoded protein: CASSVVSGILTGELFF.

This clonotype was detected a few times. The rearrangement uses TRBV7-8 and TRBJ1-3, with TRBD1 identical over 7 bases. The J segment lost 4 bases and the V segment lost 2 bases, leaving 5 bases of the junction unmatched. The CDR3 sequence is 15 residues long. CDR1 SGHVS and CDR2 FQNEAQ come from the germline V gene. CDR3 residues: CASSLHRGVGNTIYF. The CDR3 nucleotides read TGTGCCAGCAGCTTACACAGGGGCGTCGGAAACACCATATATTTT.

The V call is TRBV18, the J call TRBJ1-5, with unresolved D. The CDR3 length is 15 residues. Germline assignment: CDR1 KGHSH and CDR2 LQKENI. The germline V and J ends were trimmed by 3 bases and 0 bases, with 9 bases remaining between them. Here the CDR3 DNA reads TGTGCCAGCTCACCGGAAGAAATTAGCAATCAGCCCCAGCATTTT. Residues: CASSPEEISNQPQHF.

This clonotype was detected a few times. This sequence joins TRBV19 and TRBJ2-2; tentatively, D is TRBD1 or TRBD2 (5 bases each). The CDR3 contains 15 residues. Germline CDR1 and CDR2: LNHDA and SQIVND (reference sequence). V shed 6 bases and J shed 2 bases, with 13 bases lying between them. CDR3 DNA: TGTGCCAGTAGAACCGGGACCGCTAACACCGGGGAGCTGTTTTTT. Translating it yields CASRTGTANTGELFF. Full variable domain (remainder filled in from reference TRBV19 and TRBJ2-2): DGGITQSPKYLFRKEGQNVTLSCEQNLNHDAMYWYRQDPGQGLRLIYYSQIVNDFQKGDIAEGYSVSREKKESFPLTVTSAQKNPTAFYLCASRTGTANTGELFFGEGSRLTVL.